The present T cell receptor (beta chain) was sequenced within a study of blood T cell repertoires in COVID-19. Looking at the study overall: Both acute and convalescent COVID-19 samples were obtained from the United States, Italy and Spain. T cells, B-cell-depleted T cells, or PBMCs supplied cDNA or gDNA.

CDR3 size: 16 residues. V gave up 4 bases and J gave up 2 bases, with 18 bases separating them. CDR1 is SGDLS and CDR2 is YYNGEE in the germline V gene. Study processing details: Amplifying reference gene primers gave estimates of nucleated cell counts. Only in-frame clones appear in the TCRdb table, and some are missing; sequencing was by immunoSEQ multiplex PCR. V and J calls plus clone size are reproduced from that table; the DNA served to infer D and trimming. The sample carries around 82,000 clones, 86% recorded once. The sample was peripheral blood. The chain recombines TRBV9 with TRBJ1-2; no clear D gene. The source of this sequence is an elderly man with COVID-19, enrolled during active disease. The CDR3 loop is CASSPEGMLGNYGYTF. The CDR3 DNA reads as TGTGCCAGCAGCCCCGAGGGTATGCTCGGAAACTATGGCTACACCTTC.